The 24 T cell receptor beta chains presented below share a single source sample, sequenced in a study of blood T cell repertoires in COVID-19. Data came from immunoSEQ multiplex PCR; TCRdb stores just in-frame clones and leaves some out. The table shows tens of thousands of clones, with about 90% occurring only once. Sequencing was done on a sample of peripheral blood. Every receptor here comes from a human donor in a cohort sampled during active COVID-19.

The chain recombines TRBV13 with TRBJ2-7; TRBD2 agrees at 7 bases. Germline lookup yields CDR1 PRHDT and CDR2 FYEKMQ (reference sequence). V shed 4 bases, J shed 2 bases, and the junction held 8 bases outside the gene matches. The CDR3 consists of 15 residues. CDR3 loop: CASSSDQRDPYEQYF. The CDR3 DNA follows: TGTGCCAGCAGCTCCGACCAGCGGGACCCCTACGAGCAGTACTTC. The variable domain in full, with the rest retrieved from reference TRBV13 and TRBJ2-7, is AAGVIQSPRHLIKEKRETATLKCYPIPRHDTVYWYQQGPGQDPQFLISFYEKMQSDKGSIPDRFSAQQFSDYHSELNMSSLELGDSALYFCASSSDQRDPYEQYFGPGTRLTVT.

This chain joins TRBV28 and TRBJ1-3; 9 nucleotides agree with TRBD1. Trimming removed 5 bases from V and 9 bases from J; junction bases left unmatched: 8. This CDR3 comprises 14 residues. CDR1 MDHEN and CDR2 SYDVKM come from the germline V gene. The CDR3 DNA reads TGTGCCAGCAGTCTTTCGGGACAGGGTAGCACCATATATTTT. As protein: CASSLSGQGSTIYF.

This clone was picked up a small number of times. This sequence joins TRBV5-4 and TRBJ2-7; a weak D match, TRBD2 (6 bases). CDR3 length equals 15 residues. V shed 2 bases and J shed 3 bases, with 15 bases lying between them. Germline V lookup: CDR1 SGHNT, CDR2 YYREEE (reference sequence). CDR3 region: CASSFDLAQHYEQYF. CDR3 coding DNA: TGTGCCAGCAGCTTTGACCTAGCGCAACACTACGAGCAGTACTTC.

Only a few counts were recorded for this clone. The rearrangement links TRBV6-5 to TRBJ1-1; TRBD1 is a possible D gene (6 bases). The CDR3 is made up of 14 amino acids. Trimming removed 4 bases from V and 0 bases from J, with 9 bases in between. Germline V CDR1 and CDR2: MNHEY, SVGAGI. CDR3: CASSSRTVNTEAFF. The CDR3 coding sequence is TGTGCCAGCAGTTCCAGGACAGTGAACACTGAAGCTTTCTTT.

The rearrangement uses TRBV2 and TRBJ2-6; 10 nucleotides align to TRBD1. Trimming took 6 bases from V and 1 from J; bases not matched to a gene: 3. The germline CDR1 and CDR2 sequences are SNHLY and FYNNEI. This CDR3 is built from 16 residues. The CDR3 bases are TGTGCCAGCAGCCGGGACAGGGGATCTGGGGCCAACGTCCTGACTTTC. Translation gives CASSRDRGSGANVLTF.

CDR3 region: CASSYLTSGGNNEQFF. CDR3 in DNA: TGTGCCAGCAGTTACCTGACTAGCGGGGGAAACAATGAGCAGTTCTTC. The chain couples TRBV6-5 to TRBJ2-1; TRBD2 matches at 12 bases. From germline, CDR1 is MNHEY and CDR2 SVGAGI. This CDR3 is built from 16 residues. The J segment lost 5 bases and the V segment lost 2 bases, leaving 4 bases of the junction unmatched.

The V and J genes are TRBV9 and TRBJ1-4; D call uncertain. The CDR3 runs to 15 residues. The germline V gene encodes CDR1 SGDLS and CDR2 YYNGEE. V was pared by 0 bases and J by 9 bases, with 15 bases between. The CDR3 protein is CASSVAPSGRQKLFF. CDR3 coding DNA: TGTGCCAGCAGCGTAGCCCCCTCTGGGCGCCAAAAACTGTTTTTT. Supplemented by reference TRBV9 and TRBJ1-4, the full variable domain reads DSGVTQTPKHLITATGQRVTLRCSPRSGDLSVYWYQQSLDQGLQFLIQYYNGEERAKGNILERFSAQQFPDLHSELNLSSLELGDSALYFCASSVAPSGRQKLFFGSGTQLSVL.

The chain employs TRBV27 and TRBJ1-5; possible D gene TRBD1, 5 bases. V was pared by 3 bases and J by 9 bases, with 9 bases between. Looked up from germline, CDR1 is MNHEY and CDR2 is SMNVEV (reference sequence). There are 12 residues in the CDR3. CDR3 in amino acids: CASSFQGRPQHF. CDR3 in DNA: TGTGCCAGCAGTTTCCAGGGAAGGCCCCAGCATTTT.

This chain links TRBV29-1 with TRBJ2-7; 10 bases are shared with TRBD1. The CDR3 loop spans 13 amino acids. J gave up 5 bases and V 4 bases, and 5 bases lay outside the gene matches. Per the germline V gene, CDR1 is SQVTM and CDR2 is ANQGSEA. The CDR3: CSVAPTGGHEQYF. The CDR3 nucleotides are TGCAGCGTTGCGCCGACAGGGGGCCACGAGCAGTACTTC.

V is TRBV12-3 or TRBV12-4 and J is TRBJ2-7; D is perhaps TRBD2 (5 bases). V was clipped by 3 bases and J by 3 bases, with 9 bases between them. This CDR3 has 13 amino acids. The CDR3 here is CASSFGELYEQYF. DNA of the CDR3: TGTGCCAGCAGTTTCGGGGAACTCTACGAGCAGTACTTC.

The rearrangement uses TRBV18 and TRBJ2-4; tentative D call: TRBD2 (5 bases). In germline, CDR1 is KGHSH, CDR2 LQKENI. The CDR3 consists of 14 residues. Trimming shortened V by 4 bases and J by 6 bases, and 13 bases separated the two germline ends. CDR3 coding DNA: TGTGCCAGCTCACTTGACTACCCCAGAAACATTCAGTACTTC. It translates to CASSLDYPRNIQYF.

The chain employs TRBV25-1 and TRBJ2-7; 8 nucleotides agree with TRBD2. V trimming: 6 bases; J trimming: 4 bases; junction bases outside the gene matches: 8. CDR3 length: 14 amino acids. Germline V gene data show CDR1 as MGHDK and CDR2 as SYGVNS. The CDR3 is CASSASAGGYEQYF. CDR3 coding DNA: TGTGCCAGCAGCGCGTCGGCGGGAGGATACGAGCAGTACTTC.

Here the CDR3 reads CASTPGVSEAFF. In nucleotides, the CDR3 is TGTGCCAGTACCCCAGGGGTAAGTGAAGCTTTCTTT. J is TRBJ1-1 and V is TRBV19; a weak D match, TRBD1 (6 bases). From germline, CDR1 is LNHDA and CDR2 SQIVND (reference sequence). The CDR3 contains 12 residues. V was cut by 7 bases and J by 7 bases, with 13 bases left in between.

The J gene is TRBJ2-3, the V gene TRBV11-3, with unresolved D. Trimming removed 3 bases from V and 0 bases from J, with 7 bases in between. From germline, CDR1 is SGHNT and CDR2 YENEEA. There are 14 residues in the CDR3. The CDR3 loop is CASSLRSSTDTQYF. As DNA, the CDR3 is TGTGCCAGCAGCTTGCGGTCTAGCACAGATACGCAGTATTTT.

V and J are TRBV11-2 and TRBJ1-5; D unresolved. Deletions cut 2 bases from V and 7 bases from J, with 9 bases between. Germline CDR1 and CDR2: SGHAT and FQNNGV. The CDR3 runs to 13 residues. The CDR3 region is CASSLSLNQPQHF. The CDR3 nucleotides are TGTGCCAGCAGCTTAAGTCTAAACCAGCCCCAGCATTTT.

The chain uses TRBV11-3 and TRBJ2-3; 9 positions agree with TRBD2. The CDR3 is 13 amino acids. CDR1 SGHNT and CDR2 YENEEA come from the germline V gene. The V and J ends lost 6 bases and 6 bases, in that order; junction bases with no gene match: 4. CDR3 protein: CASRGGTSDTQYF. Here the CDR3 DNA reads TGTGCCAGCAGAGGGGGGACTAGCGATACGCAGTATTTT.

The chain carries TRBV6-1 and TRBJ1-6, with unresolved D. The germline V gene encodes CDR1 MNHNS and CDR2 SASEGT. The CDR3 loop spans 17 amino acids. The ends were cut back, 0 bases at V and 1 base at J, with 10 bases in the middle. In nucleotides, the CDR3 is TGTGCCAGCAGTGAAGCGAGGAAGAGGTCCTATAATTCACCCCTCCACTTT. Its translation is CASSEARKRSYNSPLHF.

The V call is TRBV5-1, the J call TRBJ2-1, with a tentative D call TRBD2 (6 bases). V dropped 4 bases and J dropped 5 bases, with 10 bases sitting between them. Germline assignment: CDR1 SGHRS and CDR2 YFSETQ. The CDR3 sequence is 13 residues long. Here the CDR3 DNA reads TGCGCCAGCAGCCCGGCGGGGAACAATGAGCAGTTCTTC. It translates to CASSPAGNNEQFF.

This sequence joins TRBV25-1 and TRBJ1-2, with 9 bases aligning to TRBD1. After removal of 6 bases from V and 4 bases from J, the junction contained 9 bases not matched to a gene. The CDR3 has 15 amino acids. Germline V lookup: CDR1 MGHDK, CDR2 SYGVNS. CDR3 sequence: CASSRAGTGFYGYTF. In nucleotides, the CDR3 is TGTGCCAGCAGCCGTGCCGGGACAGGGTTCTATGGCTACACCTTC.

This clone was observed once. This sequence joins TRBV27 and TRBJ2-1; tentative D call: TRBD2 (5 bases). Trimming cost V 3 bases and J 5 bases, with 8 bases left between them. Germline CDR1 MNHEY, CDR2 SMNVEV (reference sequence). CDR3 length: 13 amino acids. The CDR3: CASSFLADNEQFF. CDR3 bases: TGTGCCAGCAGTTTTCTAGCCGACAATGAGCAGTTCTTC.

J is TRBJ2-1 and V is TRBV11-3; 7 nucleotides align to TRBD2. The germline CDR1 and CDR2 sequences are SGHNT and YENEEA. The CDR3 extends over 13 amino acids. The trim removed 2 bases at V and 9 bases at J, leaving 4 bases unmatched. CDR3 in DNA: TGTGCCAGCAGCTTACGGGAGGTGGGTGAGCAGTTCTTC. This translates into CASSLREVGEQFF. Looking up the rest from reference TRBV11-3 and TRBJ2-1 gives the full variable domain: EAGVVQSPRYKIIEKKQPVAFWCNPISGHNTLYWYLQNLGQGPELLIRYENEEAVDDSQLPKDRFSAERLKGVDSTLKIQPAELGDSAVYLCASSLREVGEQFFGPGTRLTVL.

The gene calls are TRBV19 and TRBJ2-3, with 7 bases aligning to TRBD1. The CDR3 is 17 amino acids. Germline CDR1 is LNHDA and CDR2 is SQIVND (reference sequence). Trimming at V came to 3 bases and at J to 2 bases, leaving 11 bases not matched to a gene. The CDR3 DNA reads as TGTGCCAGTAGTATTACCGGGACAGTCAGACACACAGATACGCAGTATTTT. Its translation: CASSITGTVRHTDTQYF.

This clone was seen just once. The chain carries TRBV28 and TRBJ2-7, with 10 bases identical to TRBD1. CDR3 length: 16 amino acids. Germline V CDR1 and CDR2: MDHEN, SYDVKM. With V trimmed by 2 bases and J by 0 bases, 4 bases remained unmatched. The chain's CDR3 is CASSLAGQGSSYEQYF. The DNA for the CDR3 is TGTGCCAGCAGTTTAGCGGGACAGGGGAGCTCCTACGAGCAGTACTTC. Full variable domain (remainder filled in from reference TRBV28 and TRBJ2-7): DVKVTQSSRYLVKRTGEKVFLECVQDMDHENMFWYRQDPGLGLRLIYFSYDVKMKEKGDIPEGYSVSREKKERFSLILESASTNQTSMYLCASSLAGQGSSYEQYFGPGTRLTVT.

The chain recombines TRBV14 with TRBJ2-7; 7 nucleotides align to TRBD1. The V gene end was trimmed by 5 bases and the J gene end by 5 bases; junction bases not matched to a gene: 9. CDR1 and CDR2 (germline): SGHDN, FVKESK. This CDR3 spans 14 amino acids. The CDR3 coding sequence is TGTGCCAGCAGCATCCGACAGGGTCCACACGAGCAGTACTTC. Encoded protein: CASSIRQGPHEQYF.